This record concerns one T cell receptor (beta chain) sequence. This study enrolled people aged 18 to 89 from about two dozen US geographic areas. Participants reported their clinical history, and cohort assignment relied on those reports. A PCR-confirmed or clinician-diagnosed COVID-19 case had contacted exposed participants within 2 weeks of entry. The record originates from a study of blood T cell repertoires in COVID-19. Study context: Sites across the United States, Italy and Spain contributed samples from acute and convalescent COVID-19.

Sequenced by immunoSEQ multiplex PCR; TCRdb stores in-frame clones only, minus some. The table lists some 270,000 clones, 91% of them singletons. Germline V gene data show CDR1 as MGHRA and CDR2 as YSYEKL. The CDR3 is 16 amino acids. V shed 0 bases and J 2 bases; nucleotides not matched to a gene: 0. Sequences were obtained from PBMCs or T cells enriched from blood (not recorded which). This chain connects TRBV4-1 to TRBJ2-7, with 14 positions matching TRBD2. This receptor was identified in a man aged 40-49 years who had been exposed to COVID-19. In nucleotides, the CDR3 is TGCGCCAGCAGCCAAGAGGGACTAGCGGGGGCCTACGAGCAGTACTTC. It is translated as CASSQEGLAGAYEQYF.